This T cell receptor beta chain was captured by sequencing in a study of cytomegalovirus exposure and HLA in healthy donors. Regarding the study as a whole: Later analysis associated a missense DCLRE1C variant with TCR beta V- and J-gene trimming.

Germline V gene sequence: CDR1 SGHRS, CDR2 YFSETQ. J lost 3 bases, V lost 4 bases, and 4 bases had no gene match. The CDR3 extends over 14 amino acids. At sampling all donors were nominally healthy, likely with unrecorded immune exposures. This clone was detected a few times. Its antigen is not known. Different DNA sequences within this sample yield the same CDR3. PCR involved 60 Vbeta and 13 Jbeta primers. Clones were sequenced by immunoSEQ multiplex PCR, and TCRdb holds only the in-frame ones, with some missing. Found here are roughly 170,000 clones, roughly 78% of them singletons; the top ten hold around 13%.

The sample consisted of PBMCs. This clonotype was obtained from a woman between 50 and 59 years old in good health and CMV-seropositive. The rearrangement uses TRBV5-1 and TRBJ1-1, with TRBD1 matching over 9 bases. This chain's CDR3 is CASSRDRGDTEAFF. As DNA, the CDR3 is TGCGCCAGCAGCAGAGACAGGGGGGACACTGAAGCTTTCTTT. The complete variable domain, with remaining parts taken from reference TRBV5-1 and TRBJ1-1, reads KAGVTQTPRYLIKTRGQQVTLSCSPISGHRSVSWYQQTPGQGLQFLFEYFSETQRNKGNFPGRFSGRQFSNSRSEMNVSTLELGDSALYLCASSRDRGDTEAFFGQGTRLTVV.